This TCR beta chain comes out of a study of cytomegalovirus exposure and HLA in healthy donors. Findings and caveats of the study: The authors confirmed in vitro that three CMV-associated chains were specific for CMV antigens. As immune exposure information, only CMV serostatus was available.

As regards this clone: What it binds is unknown.

Primers: 60 Vbeta forward and 13 Jbeta reverse. Clones were read by immunoSEQ multiplex PCR, and TCRdb kept only the in-frame ones, dropping some. The sample shows fewer than 120,000 clones, 79% of them seen only once. The CDR3 consists of 16 residues. Germline loops: CDR1 LGHNT, CDR2 FRNRAP. The ends lost 0 bases at V and 5 bases at J; junction bases unmatched: 6. The clonotype originates from a man aged 25 to 45 in good health and CMV-seropositive. Sequencing input: PBMCs. The chain is built from TRBV12-5 and TRBJ2-3, with TRBD2 matching 9 bases. The CDR3 DNA is TGTGCTAGTGGTTTGGTATCTAGCGGGGTTGGAGATACGCAGTATTTT. It codes for CASGLVSSGVGDTQYF.